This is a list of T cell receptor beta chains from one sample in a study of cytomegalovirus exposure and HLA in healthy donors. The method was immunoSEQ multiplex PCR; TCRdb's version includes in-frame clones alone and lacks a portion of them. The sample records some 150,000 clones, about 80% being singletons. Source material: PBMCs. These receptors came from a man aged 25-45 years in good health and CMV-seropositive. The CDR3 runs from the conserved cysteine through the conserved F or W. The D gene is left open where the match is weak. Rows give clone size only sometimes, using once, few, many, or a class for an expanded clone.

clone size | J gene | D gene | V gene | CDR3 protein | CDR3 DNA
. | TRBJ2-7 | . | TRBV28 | CASSGQQITLAYEQYF | TGTGCCAGCAGTGGACAGCAGATAACATTAGCCTACGAGCAGTACTTC
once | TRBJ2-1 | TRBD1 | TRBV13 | CASSSTGQETYNEQFF | TGTGCCAGCAGCTCCACTGGACAGGAGACCTACAATGAGCAGTTCTTC
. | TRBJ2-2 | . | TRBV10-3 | CAIDRTNTGELFF | TGTGCCATCGACAGAACAAACACCGGGGAGCTGTTTTTT
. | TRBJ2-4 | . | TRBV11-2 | CASTLAGLAKNIQYF | TGTGCCAGCACCCTTGCGGGTCTGGCCAAAAACATTCAGTACTTC
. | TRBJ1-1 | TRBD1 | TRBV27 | CASSLSDRGRLIVNTEAFF | TGTGCCAGCAGTTTATCGGATAGGGGGCGATTGATAGTGAACACTGAAGCTTTCTTT
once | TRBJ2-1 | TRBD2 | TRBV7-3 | CASTSFTSGEYNEQFF | TGTGCCAGCACCTCCTTCACTAGCGGGGAGTACAATGAGCAGTTCTTC
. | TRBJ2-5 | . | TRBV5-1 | CASSRNPTRNQETQYF | TGCGCCAGCAGCCGAAATCCCACAAGAAATCAAGAGACCCAGTACTTC
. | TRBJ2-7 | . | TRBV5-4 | CASSFSQGTYEQYF | TGTGCCAGCAGCTTTTCGCAGGGGACCTACGAGCAGTACTTC
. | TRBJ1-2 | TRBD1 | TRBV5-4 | CASSLPGQGLSNYGYTF | TGTGCCAGCAGCTTGCCGGGACAGGGGTTGAGTAACTATGGCTACACCTTC
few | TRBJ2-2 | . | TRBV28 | CASSFRGLNTGELFF | TGTGCCAGCAGTTTTCGGGGATTGAACACCGGGGAGCTGTTTTTT
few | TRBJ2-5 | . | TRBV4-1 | CASSQVGEETQYF | TGCGCCAGCAGCCAAGTGGGAGAAGAGACCCAGTACTTC
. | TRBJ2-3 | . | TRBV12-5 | CASGLVDSVGTQYF | TGTGCTAGTGGTTTGGTAGACAGTGTGGGTACGCAGTATTTT
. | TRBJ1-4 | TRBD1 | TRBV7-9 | CASSKGQTNEKLFF | TGTGCCAGCAGCAAGGGACAGACTAATGAAAAACTGTTTTTT
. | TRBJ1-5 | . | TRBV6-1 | CASTAAGQPQHF | TGTGCCAGCACCGCGGCGGGGCAGCCCCAGCATTTT
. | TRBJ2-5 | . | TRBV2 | CATSTRGWDETQYF | TGTGCCACCTCTACCAGGGGTTGGGATGAGACCCAGTACTTC
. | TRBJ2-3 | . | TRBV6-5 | CASSYSPSLRDTQYF | TGTGCCAGCAGTTACTCGCCTAGTTTAAGAGATACGCAATATTTT
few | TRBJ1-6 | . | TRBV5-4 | CASRKNRVGGGYNSPLHF | TGTGCCAGCAGGAAAAACCGGGTGGGAGGAGGGTATAATTCACCCCTCCACTTT
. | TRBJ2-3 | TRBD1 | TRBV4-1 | CASSPATGTDTQYF | TGCGCCAGCAGCCCAGCGACAGGGACAGATACGCAGTATTTT
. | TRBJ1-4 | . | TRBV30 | CACTGKDEKLFF | TGTGCCTGCACAGGGAAGGATGAAAAACTGTTTTTT
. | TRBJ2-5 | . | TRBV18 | CASSPQEGETQYF | TGTGCCAGCTCACCACAGGAGGGAGAGACCCAGTACTTC
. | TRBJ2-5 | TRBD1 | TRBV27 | CASQYTSDRVQTQYF | TGTGCCAGCCAGTATACGAGCGACAGGGTTCAGACCCAGTACTTC
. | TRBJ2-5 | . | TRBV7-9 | CASSLEYTEETQYF | TGTGCCAGCAGCTTGGAATATACAGAAGAGACCCAGTACTTC
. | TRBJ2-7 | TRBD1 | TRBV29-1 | CSAGQGLSYEQYF | TGCAGCGCGGGACAGGGGTTATCCTACGAGCAGTACTTC
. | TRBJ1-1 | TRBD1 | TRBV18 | CASSLEQGAEAFF | TGTGCCAGCTCACTTGAGCAGGGGGCTGAAGCTTTCTTT
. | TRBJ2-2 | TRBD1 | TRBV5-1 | CASSLVGGDTGELFF | TGCGCCAGCAGCTTGGTAGGGGGCGACACCGGGGAGCTGTTTTTT
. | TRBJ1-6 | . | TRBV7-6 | CASSSRGDGSPLHF | TGTGCCAGCAGCTCACGGGGGGACGGTTCACCCCTCCACTTT
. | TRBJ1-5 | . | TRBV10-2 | CASSETGPNQPQHF | TGCGCCAGCAGTGAGACAGGGCCCAATCAGCCCCAGCATTTT
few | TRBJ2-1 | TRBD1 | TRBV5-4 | CASSLGAPTDRSYNEQFF | TGTGCCAGCAGCTTGGGAGCTCCGACGGACAGGTCCTACAATGAGCAGTTCTTC
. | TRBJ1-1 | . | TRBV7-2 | CASRWRDGNTEAFF | TGTGCTTCACGGTGGAGGGATGGGAACACTGAAGCTTTCTTT
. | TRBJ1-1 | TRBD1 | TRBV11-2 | CASSRTGRTEAFF | TGTGCCAGCAGCCGGACAGGGAGGACTGAAGCTTTCTTT
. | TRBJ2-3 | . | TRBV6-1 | CASRNTGGGTDTQYF | TGTGCCAGCAGGAATACAGGGGGGGGGACAGATACGCAGTATTTT
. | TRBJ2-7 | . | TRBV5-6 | CASSFERGYEQYF | TGTGCCAGCAGCTTTGAAAGGGGCTACGAGCAGTACTTC
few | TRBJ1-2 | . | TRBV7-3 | CASSMGGDYGYTF | TGTGCCAGCAGCATGGGGGGAGACTATGGCTACACCTTC
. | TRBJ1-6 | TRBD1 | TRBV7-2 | CASSFRQGPPLHF | TGTGCCAGCAGCTTCCGACAGGGGCCACCCCTCCACTTT
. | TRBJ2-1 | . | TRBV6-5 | CASSWEPGGEQFF | TGTGCCAGCAGTTGGGAGCCCGGGGGAGAGCAGTTCTTC
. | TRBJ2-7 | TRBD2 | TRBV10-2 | CASCPLGGAYEQYF | TGCGCCAGCTGCCCTTTGGGGGGGGCCTACGAGCAGTACTTC
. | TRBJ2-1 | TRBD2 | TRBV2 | CASFGLAGHNEQFF | TGTGCCAGCTTTGGTCTAGCGGGCCACAATGAGCAGTTCTTC
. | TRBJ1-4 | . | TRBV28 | CASRSRRPTNEKLFF | TGTGCCAGCCGGTCGAGGCGGCCAACTAATGAAAAACTGTTTTTT
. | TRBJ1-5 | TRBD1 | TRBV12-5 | CASGPTGELNQPQHF | TGTGCTAGTGGCCCTACAGGGGAACTCAATCAGCCCCAGCATTTT
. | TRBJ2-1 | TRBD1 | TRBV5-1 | CASSLRDRVTDNEQFF | TGCGCCAGCAGCTTGCGGGACAGGGTAACCGACAATGAGCAGTTCTTC
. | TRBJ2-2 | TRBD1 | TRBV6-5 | CATTGDSGELFF | TGTGCCACCACAGGGGATTCCGGGGAGCTGTTTTTT
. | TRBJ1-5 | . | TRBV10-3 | CAISESREGQPQHF | TGTGCCATCAGTGAGTCAAGGGAGGGTCAGCCCCAGCATTTT
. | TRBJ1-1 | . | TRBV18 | CASSGSGTEAFF | TGTGCCAGCTCAGGGTCGGGCACTGAAGCTTTCTTT
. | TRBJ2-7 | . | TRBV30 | CAWGGVHEQYF | TGTGCCTGGGGCGGGGTGCACGAGCAGTACTTC
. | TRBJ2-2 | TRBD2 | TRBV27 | CASSSLRLAGNTGELFF | TGTGCCAGCAGTTCCTTGCGACTAGCGGGAAACACCGGGGAGCTGTTTTTT
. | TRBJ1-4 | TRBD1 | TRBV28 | CASSSYGQGGEKLFF | TGTGCCAGCAGTTCTTACGGACAGGGTGGTGAAAAACTGTTTTTT
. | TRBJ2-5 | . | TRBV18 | CASSQPRETQYF | TGTGCCAGCTCACAACCTCGGGAGACCCAGTACTTC
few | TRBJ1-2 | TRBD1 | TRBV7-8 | CASSLAFYRDRGFGYTF | TGTGCCAGCAGCTTAGCGTTCTATCGGGACAGGGGGTTTGGCTACACCTTC
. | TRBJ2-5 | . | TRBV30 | CAWTSQGIEETQYF | TGTGCCTGGACTTCACAGGGAATTGAAGAGACCCAGTACTTC
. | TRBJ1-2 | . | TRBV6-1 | CASSGTVGYTF | TGTGCCAGCAGTGGGACAGTCGGCTACACCTTC
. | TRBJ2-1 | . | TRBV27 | CASSSPGQAEFF | TGTGCCAGCAGTTCACCGGGACAAGCCGAGTTCTTC
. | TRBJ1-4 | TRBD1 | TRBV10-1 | CASSELGQEREKLFF | TGCGCCAGCAGTGAGCTGGGACAGGAAAGGGAAAAACTGTTTTTT
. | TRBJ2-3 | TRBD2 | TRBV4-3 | CASSETSGATDTQYF | TGCGCCAGCAGCGAGACTAGCGGGGCAACAGATACGCAGTATTTT